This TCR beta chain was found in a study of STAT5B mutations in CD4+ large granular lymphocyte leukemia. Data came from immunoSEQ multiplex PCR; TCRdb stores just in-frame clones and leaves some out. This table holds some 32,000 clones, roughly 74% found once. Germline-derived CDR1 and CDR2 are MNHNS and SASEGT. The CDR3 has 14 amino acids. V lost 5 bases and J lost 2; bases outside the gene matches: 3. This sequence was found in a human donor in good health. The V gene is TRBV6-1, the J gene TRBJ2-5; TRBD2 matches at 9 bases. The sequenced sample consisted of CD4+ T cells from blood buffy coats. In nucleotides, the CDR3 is TGTGCCAGCAGTCCCGGACTAGCGCAAGAGACCCAGTACTTC. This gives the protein CASSPGLAQETQYF.